This T cell receptor beta chain was found in a study of CXCR3-negative and CXCR3-positive naive CD8 T cells. Overall study context: Cumulative TRB read yield was approximately 135 million, averaging about 1.5 +/- 0.3 million per library. Study-level points and caveats: Memory CD8+ T cell repertoires were far less diverse than both naive subsets. Hydrophobicity was higher for TRB CDR3s found in CXCR3-positive naive cells than in CXCR3-negative naive cells. Fresh PBMCs served for most assays, and CXCR3 expression fell partially after cryopreservation.

As for this clonotype: Its antigen remains unknown.

The CDR3 is 14 residues long. Looked up from germline, CDR1 is MNHEY and CDR2 is SMNVEV (reference sequence). 5' RACE with UMI labels generated the TRB cDNA libraries. No DNA is given; TCRdb re-called the 5' RACE reads and lists each CDR3 protein once. The clone table shows around 45,000 distinct CDR3 sequences, with the ten largest holding roughly 1.4%. The V gene is TRBV27, the J gene TRBJ1-1; TCRdb's D call, TRBD1, is unchecked because there is no DNA. The sequence was obtained from a human donor in good health. Some clones in this sample may be carry-over from other donors' samples. The sequencing sample was made of naive CXCR3- CD8+ T cells from blood. The subset denotes: CD45RO-CCR7+CD27+CD95- naive CD8+ T cells lacking CXCR3 (TNR3-). The CDR3 is CASRIGMGQGKAFF.